Below, one T cell receptor (beta chain) is given with its context. Its antigen is still unknown. A universal primer site was added by template switching, and unique molecular identifiers were carried by the cDNA. MiXCR, applied by TCRdb to the 5' RACE reads, yields one record per CDR3 protein. Altogether about 150,000 distinct CDR3 sequences are present, under 4.5% being singletons, with the ten largest covering 8.1%. This sample was included in a study of identical twins. Study-level points and caveats: Beta clonotypes that were abundant in cord blood contained fewer insertions, a pattern absent from memory repertoires. Recombination models fit unrelated individuals' TCR alpha sharing but underestimated twins'.

Specimen: memory T cells sorted from blood. This TCR was sampled from a man between 18 and 29 years old in good health.

CDR3 sequence reads: CASVNQTTLNSGANVLTF. The DNA of the CDR3 is TGTGCCAGTGTTAACCAGACAACCCTTAACTCTGGGGCCAACGTCCTGACTTTC. The chain is built from TRBV19 and TRBJ2-6; D not certain. Germline CDR1 and CDR2: LNHDA and SQIVND (reference sequence). V lost 8 bases to trimming and J lost 0 bases, with 20 bases between them. This CDR3 is built from 18 residues.